The 25 T cell receptor beta chains below were found in one sample sequenced in a study of response to subunit inactivated influenza vaccine. TCRdb re-derived calls from the RT-PCR reads in MiXCR, one entry per CDR3 protein. The data contain 530,000 or so distinct CDR3 sequences, approximately 12% of them seen just once; the ten biggest clones take up around 9.6%. This sample comprised PBMCs from blood, obtained on the day of vaccination. These receptors were taken from a man aged 50 to 59 who received an inactivated influenza vaccine.

This chain connects TRBV4-1 to TRBJ2-2, with no clear D. Germline V gene data show CDR1 as MGHRA and CDR2 as YSYEKL. Trimming stripped 0 bases from V and 0 bases from J, with 8 bases between. The CDR3 extends over 16 amino acids. CDR3 loop: CASSQERQSNTGELFF. DNA of the CDR3: TGCGCCAGCAGCCAAGAACGTCAGTCGAACACCGGGGAGCTGTTTTTT.

This clonotype showed up many times. This chain connects TRBV28 to TRBJ2-1, with no clear D. The germline CDR1 and CDR2 sequences are MDHEN and SYDVKM. This CDR3 has 12 amino acids. Trimming took 2 bases from V and 9 from J, leaving 8 bases between them. CDR3 residues: CASSLGQVEQFF. DNA for the CDR3: TGTGCCAGCAGTTTAGGCCAGGTTGAGCAGTTCTTC.

This clonotype was observed a few times. The rearrangement joins TRBV4-1 to TRBJ1-6; D remains unclear. This CDR3 is built from 13 residues. Germline V gene data show CDR1 as MGHRA and CDR2 as YSYEKL. V was shortened by 0 bases and J by 13 bases, with 10 bases between the two germline ends. CDR3 bases: TGCGCCAGCAGCCAAGATCTTAGTTTTCCCCTCCACTTT. Translation: CASSQDLSFPLHF.

There are a few counts of this clonotype. The rearrangement joins TRBV24-1 to TRBJ2-1; 13 nucleotides align to TRBD2. The CDR3 is 18 amino acids. J was trimmed by 8 bases and V by 1 base; bases with no gene match: 10. Germline CDR1 is KGHDR and CDR2 is SFDVKD. CDR3 DNA: TGTGCCACCAGTGATTTCCCATCGGGACTAGCGGGAAGCGATGAGCAGTTCTTC. This translates into CATSDFPSGLAGSDEQFF.

This clonotype was counted ten times or more. The CDR3 nucleotides are TGTGCCAGCAGCTTTACCCTGTCCTACGAGCAGTACTTC. Protein sequence: CASSFTLSYEQYF. The V and J genes are TRBV7-2 and TRBJ2-7; D is undetermined. This CDR3 has 13 amino acids. Germline loops: CDR1 SGHTA, CDR2 FQGNSA. V lost 3 bases to trimming and J lost 1 base, with 7 bases between them.

This clonotype was counted ten times or more. V usage is TRBV20-1 and J usage is TRBJ1-4; no reliable D call. Trimming took 3 bases from V and 0 from J, leaving 5 bases between them. The CDR3 totals 13 residues. The germline CDR1 and CDR2 sequences are DFQATT and SNEGSKA (reference sequence). The CDR3 region is CSASRTTNEKLFF. The CDR3 nucleotides read TGCAGTGCTAGCCGTACAACTAATGAAAAACTGTTTTTT.

This clonotype occurred once. This chain joins TRBV11-2 and TRBJ2-7; no firm D call. Between the trimmed V and J ends, which lost 3 bases and 6 bases, there was a span of 12 bases. The CDR3 extends over 13 amino acids. Per the germline V gene, CDR1 is SGHAT and CDR2 is FQNNGV. The CDR3 protein is CASSFTGAGEQYF. CDR3 in DNA: TGTGCCAGCAGCTTTACCGGAGCCGGCGAGCAGTACTTC.

In its sample, this clonotype was seen a few times. V and J are TRBV20-1 and TRBJ2-7, with 8 positions matching TRBD1. J gave up 2 bases and V 5 bases, and 8 bases lay outside the gene matches. The germline gives CDR1 DFQATT, CDR2 SNEGSKA (reference sequence). The CDR3 spans 14 residues. Here the CDR3 reads CSAPTGGRTYEQYF. Here the CDR3 DNA reads TGCAGTGCTCCAACAGGGGGTCGGACCTACGAGCAGTACTTC.

In its sample, this clonotype was seen a few times. The chain uses TRBV28 and TRBJ2-7; 11 nucleotides match TRBD2. There are 14 residues in the CDR3. The germline CDR1 and CDR2 sequences are MDHEN and SYDVKM. V gave up 7 bases and J gave up 2 bases; unmatched junction bases: 4. The CDR3 here is CASIGTSGPYEQYF. Written as DNA, the CDR3 is TGTGCCAGCATTGGGACTAGCGGTCCCTACGAGCAGTACTTC.

The chain links TRBV4-3 to TRBJ2-5; TRBD2 might be the D (5 bases). Germline V lookup: CDR1 LGHNA, CDR2 YSLEER. The CDR3 covers 16 residues. The V end lost 0 bases, the J end lost 5 bases, and 16 bases lay between the germline ends. The CDR3 sequence: CASSQDPWASSETQYF. The DNA of the CDR3 is TGCGCCAGCAGCCAAGATCCATGGGCTAGCTCCGAGACCCAGTACTTC.

This clonotype was counted ten times or more. The chain carries TRBV28 and TRBJ2-7, with a weak D call TRBD2 (6 bases). Germline CDR1 is MDHEN and CDR2 is SYDVKM. CDR3 length: 12 amino acids. V lost 8 bases and J 3 bases, leaving 11 bases between the germline ends. CDR3 residues: CASGPSVYEQYF. CDR3 nucleotides: TGTGCCAGCGGGCCTAGCGTCTACGAGCAGTACTTC. Looking up the rest from reference TRBV28 and TRBJ2-7 gives the full variable domain: DVKVTQSSRYLVKRTGEKVFLECVQDMDHENMFWYRQDPGLGLRLIYFSYDVKMKEKGDIPEGYSVSREKKERFSLILESASTNQTSMYLCASGPSVYEQYFGPGTRLTVT.

At least ten counts were recorded for this clonotype. This chain joins TRBV5-1 and TRBJ2-2; tentative D call: TRBD2 (5 bases). Trimming took off 1 base at V and 10 bases at J, with 8 bases between the two ends. The CDR3 is made up of 12 amino acids. Germline assignment: CDR1 SGHRS and CDR2 YFSETQ. The CDR3 bases are TGCGCCAGCAGCTTGACTAGGGTGGAGCTGTTTTTT. Its protein product is CASSLTRVELFF.

This clonotype was found a few times. In DNA form, the CDR3 reads TGTGCCAGCCAACTACGCTCTCCCGGAAGCAATCAGCCCCAGCATTTT. Encoded protein: CASQLRSPGSNQPQHF. V and J are TRBV12-3 or TRBV12-4 and TRBJ1-5; D remains unclear. The CDR3 has 16 amino acids. Trimming pared 8 bases from V and 1 base from J, leaving 18 bases between.

The CDR3 is CASRSQTSTDTQYF. CDR3 in DNA: TGTGCCAGCAGAAGCCAGACTAGCACAGATACGCAGTATTTT. The V and J genes are TRBV4-2 and TRBJ2-3, with no clear D. The germline V and J ends were trimmed by 6 bases and 0 bases, with 10 bases remaining between them. This CDR3 spans 14 amino acids. The V gene's germline CDR1 is LGHNA and CDR2 YNFKEQ.

This clonotype showed up just a few times. The J gene is TRBJ2-2, the V gene TRBV5-1; D gene unclear. Per the germline V gene, CDR1 is SGHRS and CDR2 is YFSETQ. Trimming shortened V by 0 bases and J by 6 bases, and 12 bases separated the two germline ends. This CDR3 has 15 amino acids. CDR3 in amino acids: CASSLEVLAAGELFF. CDR3 sequence (DNA): TGCGCCAGCAGCTTGGAGGTCTTGGCGGCCGGGGAGCTGTTTTTT.

This clonotype was observed a handful of times. The chain employs TRBV10-1 and TRBJ2-3; weak D call: TRBD2 (6 bases). Trimming pared 2 bases from V and 11 bases from J, leaving 11 bases between. Germline CDR1 reads WNHNN; CDR2 reads SYGVQD (reference sequence). There are 12 residues in the CDR3. Written as DNA, the CDR3 is TGCGCCAGCAGTGAGACTAGCCTAGGGCAGTATTTT. As protein: CASSETSLGQYF.

This chain joins TRBV20-1 and TRBJ2-3; unclear D gene. This CDR3 has 14 amino acids. Germline values: CDR1 DFQATT, CDR2 SNEGSKA (reference sequence). Trimming removed 0 bases at V and 3 bases at J, with 10 bases between. CDR3 residues: CSARDVGETDTQYF. The CDR3 coding sequence is TGCAGTGCTAGAGACGTTGGGGAAACAGATACGCAGTATTTT.

V usage is TRBV14 and J usage is TRBJ2-1; D is uncertain. The CDR3 is 16 residues long. The germline gives CDR1 SGHDN, CDR2 FVKESK. Between the trimmed V and J ends, which lost 0 bases and 1 base, there was a span of 10 bases. CDR3 sequence (DNA): TGTGCCAGCAGCCAAGAATTCATCTCGTCCTACAATGAGCAGTTCTTC. Translating it yields CASSQEFISSYNEQFF.

The gene calls are TRBV19 and TRBJ2-1, with unresolved D. The germline V and J ends were trimmed by 5 bases and 4 bases, with 18 bases remaining between them. Germline assignment: CDR1 LNHDA and CDR2 SQIVND (reference sequence). The CDR3 runs 16 residues. This chain's CDR3 is CASSPHGRTIYNEQFF. The CDR3 bases are TGTGCCAGTAGTCCCCACGGACGGACGATTTACAATGAGCAGTTCTTC.

The sample holds a few counts of this clonotype. The genes are TRBV14 and TRBJ1-1, with TRBD1 as a possible D gene (5 bases). The V end lost 0 bases, the J end lost 1 base, and 12 bases lay between the germline ends. Looked up from germline, CDR1 is SGHDN and CDR2 is FVKESK. The CDR3 sequence is 16 residues long. The CDR3 bases are TGTGCCAGCAGCCAAGACATCGGACACTGGAACACTGAAGCTTTCTTT. This sequence encodes CASSQDIGHWNTEAFF. The whole variable domain, remainder taken from reference TRBV14 and TRBJ1-1, is EAGVTQFPSHSVIEKGQTVTLRCDPISGHDNLYWYRRVMGKEIKFLLHFVKESKQDESGMPNNRFLAERTGGTYSTLKVQPAELEDSGVYFCASSQDIGHWNTEAFFGQGTRLTVV.

This clonotype was counted a few times. The chain employs TRBV7-3 and TRBJ2-2; TRBD1 aligns across 12 bases. V trimming: 1 base; J trimming: 5 bases; junction bases outside the gene matches: 8. In germline, CDR1 is SGHTA, CDR2 FQGTGA. The CDR3 contains 18 residues. CDR3 DNA: TGTGCCAGCAGCTTAAACCCCGGGACAGGGGGCTATACCGGGGAGCTGTTTTTT. Protein product: CASSLNPGTGGYTGELFF.

There are a few counts of this clonotype. The chain has TRBV2 and TRBJ1-2; D might be TRBD1 (5 bases). Per the germline V gene, CDR1 is SNHLY and CDR2 is FYNNEI. V shed 4 bases and J shed 6 bases, with 15 bases lying between them. The CDR3 has 14 residues. The CDR3 DNA follows: TGTGCCAGCAGTGTGGCAGGCAGGGCTGATGGCTACACCTTC. Translation gives CASSVAGRADGYTF.

This chain joins TRBV2 and TRBJ1-2, with 10 bases lining up with TRBD1. V shed 6 bases, J shed 5 bases, and the junction held 9 bases outside the gene matches. Germline-derived CDR1 and CDR2 are SNHLY and FYNNEI. This CDR3 has 15 amino acids. The CDR3 loop is CASRETGTGDYGYTF. CDR3 nucleotides: TGTGCCAGCAGGGAGACCGGGACAGGGGATTATGGCTACACCTTC.

This chain uses TRBV3-1 with TRBJ2-7; 7 positions agree with TRBD1. CDR3 length: 15 residues. V shed 1 base, J shed 1 base, and the junction held 4 bases outside the gene matches. Germline CDR1 reads LGHDT; CDR2 reads YNNKEL (reference sequence). Here the CDR3 DNA reads TGTGCCAGCAGCCAAGCACTGACAGGGTCCTACGAGCAGTACTTC. This sequence encodes CASSQALTGSYEQYF.

This clonotype was observed at least ten times. The chain combines TRBV7-2 with TRBJ2-3, with D possibly being TRBD1 (6 bases). The CDR3 consists of 16 residues. CDR1 is SGHTA and CDR2 is FQGNSA in the germline V gene. Trimming pared 5 bases from V and 0 bases from J, leaving 15 bases between. The CDR3 loop is CASSLYRVSSTDTQYF. Here the CDR3 DNA reads TGTGCCAGCAGCCTGTACAGGGTGTCGAGCACAGATACGCAGTATTTT.